Sequencing of this TCR beta chain was carried out in a study of OX40 agonist ivuxolimab in advanced cancers. The table came from immunoSEQ multiplex PCR; TCRdb's copy has only in-frame clones and leaves some out. This sample has tens of thousands of clones, with roughly 85% found just once. Study outcomes and limitations: Expanded clones were, on average, more numerous in CD8+ T cells than in CD4+. Also present in some nonresponders was a low level of normalized T-cell clonal expansion. Within 6 weeks, CD4+ and CD8+ blood T cells expanded clonally at 0.1 to 3.0 mg/kg.

In the case of this clone: Its target is unknown.

This receptor was identified in an adult with an advanced solid tumor such as melanoma, head and neck, liver or kidney cancer. The sample consisted of CD4+ or CD8+ T cells sorted from blood, taken in a trial of the OX40 agonist ivuxolimab.

CDR3 region: CASSVGTGSNTGELFF. CDR3 coding DNA: TGTGCCAGCAGTGTCGGGACAGGGTCGAACACCGGGGAGCTGTTTTTT. The chain employs TRBV6-4 and TRBJ2-2, with 9 bases identical to TRBD1. Germline CDR1 reads MRHNA; CDR2 reads SNTAGT. The CDR3 is made up of 16 amino acids. V shed 4 bases and J 0 bases; nucleotides not matched to a gene: 3.